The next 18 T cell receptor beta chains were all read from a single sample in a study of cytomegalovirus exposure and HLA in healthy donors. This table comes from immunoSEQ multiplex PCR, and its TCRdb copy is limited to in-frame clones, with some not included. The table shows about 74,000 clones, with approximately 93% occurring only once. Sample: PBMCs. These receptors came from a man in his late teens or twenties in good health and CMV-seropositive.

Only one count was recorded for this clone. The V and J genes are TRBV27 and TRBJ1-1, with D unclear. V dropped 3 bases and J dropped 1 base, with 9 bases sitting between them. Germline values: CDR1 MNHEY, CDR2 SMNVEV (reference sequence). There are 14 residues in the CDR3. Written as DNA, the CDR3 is TGTGCCAGCAGTTTGTGGCAGGCGAACACTGAAGCTTTCTTT. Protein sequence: CASSLWQANTEAFF.

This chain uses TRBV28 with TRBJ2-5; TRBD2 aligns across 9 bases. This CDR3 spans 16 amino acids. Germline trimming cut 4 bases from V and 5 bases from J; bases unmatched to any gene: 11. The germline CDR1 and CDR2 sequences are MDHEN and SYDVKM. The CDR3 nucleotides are TGTGCCAGCAGTTCGCAGCGGGAGGACACAGGGGAGACCCAGTACTTC. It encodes CASSSQREDTGETQYF.

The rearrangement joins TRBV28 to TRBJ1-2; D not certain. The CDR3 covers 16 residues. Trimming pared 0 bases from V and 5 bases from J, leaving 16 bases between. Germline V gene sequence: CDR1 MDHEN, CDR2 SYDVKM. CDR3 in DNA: TGTGCCAGCAGTTTATGGCTACAGTCTGCGGGGTATGGCTACACCTTC. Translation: CASSLWLQSAGYGYTF.

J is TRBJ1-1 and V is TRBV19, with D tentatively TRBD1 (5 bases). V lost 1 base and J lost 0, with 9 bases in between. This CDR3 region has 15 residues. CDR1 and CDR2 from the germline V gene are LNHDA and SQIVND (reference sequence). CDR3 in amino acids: CASSIVAGLNTEAFF. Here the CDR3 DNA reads TGTGCCAGTAGTATAGTGGCAGGGTTGAACACTGAAGCTTTCTTT.

CDR3 region: CSVVGKNYGYTF. Written as DNA, the CDR3 is TGCAGCGTTGTGGGCAAAAACTATGGCTACACCTTC. The chain is built from TRBV29-1 and TRBJ1-2, with no clear D. V was trimmed by 4 bases and J by 2 bases, leaving 8 bases between them. The CDR3 has 12 amino acids. Germline values: CDR1 SQVTM, CDR2 ANQGSEA.

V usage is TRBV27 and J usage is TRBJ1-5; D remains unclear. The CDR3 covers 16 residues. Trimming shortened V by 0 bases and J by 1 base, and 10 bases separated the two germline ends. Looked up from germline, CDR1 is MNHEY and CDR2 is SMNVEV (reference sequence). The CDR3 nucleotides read TGTGCCAGCAGTTTATCTCCAGGATCAAGCAATCAGCCCCAGCATTTT. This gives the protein CASSLSPGSSNQPQHF.

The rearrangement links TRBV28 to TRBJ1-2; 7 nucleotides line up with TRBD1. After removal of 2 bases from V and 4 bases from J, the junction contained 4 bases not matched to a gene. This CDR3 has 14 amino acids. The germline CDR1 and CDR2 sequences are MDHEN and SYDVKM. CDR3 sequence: CASSLDAGGYGYTF. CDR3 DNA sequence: TGTGCCAGCAGTTTAGATGCAGGGGGCTATGGCTACACCTTC.

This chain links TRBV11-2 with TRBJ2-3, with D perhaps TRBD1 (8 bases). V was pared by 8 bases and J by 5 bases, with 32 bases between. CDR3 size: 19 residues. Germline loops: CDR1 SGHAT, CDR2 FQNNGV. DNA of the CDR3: TGTGCCAGCGCGGTCAACGACAGGGGACTATCACTGAAAGGAGATACGCAGTATTTT. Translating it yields CASAVNDRGLSLKGDTQYF.

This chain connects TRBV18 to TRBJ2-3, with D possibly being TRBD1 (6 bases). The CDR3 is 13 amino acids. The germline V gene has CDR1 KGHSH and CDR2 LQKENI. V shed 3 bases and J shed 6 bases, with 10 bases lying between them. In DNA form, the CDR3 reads TGTGCCAGCTCACCTACAGGGTCGGATACGCAGTATTTT. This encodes CASSPTGSDTQYF.

The CDR3 reads CASTLQGFLTNEKLFF. Written as DNA, the CDR3 is TGCGCCAGCACCCTACAGGGTTTTCTAACTAATGAAAAACTGTTTTTT. The genes are TRBV5-1 and TRBJ1-4; a possible D gene is TRBD1 (6 bases). Trimming shortened V by 6 bases and J by 1 base, and 16 bases separated the two germline ends. Germline loops: CDR1 SGHRS, CDR2 YFSETQ. The CDR3 sequence is 16 residues long.

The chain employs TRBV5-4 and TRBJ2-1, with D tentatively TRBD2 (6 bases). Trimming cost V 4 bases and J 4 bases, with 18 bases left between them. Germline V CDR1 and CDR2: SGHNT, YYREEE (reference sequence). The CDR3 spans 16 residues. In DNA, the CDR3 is TGTGCCAGCAGCCACTTCGGGGTGGGGACTTACAATGAGCAGTTCTTC. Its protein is CASSHFGVGTYNEQFF.

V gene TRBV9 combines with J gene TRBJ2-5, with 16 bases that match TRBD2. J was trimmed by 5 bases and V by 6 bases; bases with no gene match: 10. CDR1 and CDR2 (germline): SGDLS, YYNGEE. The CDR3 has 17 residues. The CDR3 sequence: CASTEGTSGRAGETQYF. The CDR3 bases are TGTGCCAGCACGGAGGGGACTAGCGGGAGGGCCGGGGAGACCCAGTACTTC.

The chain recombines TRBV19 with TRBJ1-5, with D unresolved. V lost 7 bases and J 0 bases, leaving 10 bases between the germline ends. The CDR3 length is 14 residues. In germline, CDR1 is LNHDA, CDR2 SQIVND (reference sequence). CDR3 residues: CASNRFDSNQPQHF. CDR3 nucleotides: TGTGCCAGTAACAGATTCGATAGCAATCAGCCCCAGCATTTT.

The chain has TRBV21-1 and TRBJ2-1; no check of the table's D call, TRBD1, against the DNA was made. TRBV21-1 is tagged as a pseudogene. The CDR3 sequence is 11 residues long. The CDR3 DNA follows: TGTGCCAGCAACGGACAGGGATTTCAGTTCTTC. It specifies CASNGQGFQFF.

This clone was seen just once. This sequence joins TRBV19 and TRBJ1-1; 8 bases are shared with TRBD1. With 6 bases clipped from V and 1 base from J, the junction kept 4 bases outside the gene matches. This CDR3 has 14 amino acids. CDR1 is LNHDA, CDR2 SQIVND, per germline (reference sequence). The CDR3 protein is CASRRDRSNTEAFF. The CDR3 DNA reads TGTGCCAGTAGGCGGGACAGGTCGAACACTGAAGCTTTCTTT.

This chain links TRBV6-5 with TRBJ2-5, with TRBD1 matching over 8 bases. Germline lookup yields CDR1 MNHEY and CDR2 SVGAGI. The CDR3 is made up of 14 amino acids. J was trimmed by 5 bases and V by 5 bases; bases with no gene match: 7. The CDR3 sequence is CASSETGAVETQYF. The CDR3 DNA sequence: TGTGCCAGCAGTGAGACAGGGGCTGTGGAGACCCAGTACTTC.

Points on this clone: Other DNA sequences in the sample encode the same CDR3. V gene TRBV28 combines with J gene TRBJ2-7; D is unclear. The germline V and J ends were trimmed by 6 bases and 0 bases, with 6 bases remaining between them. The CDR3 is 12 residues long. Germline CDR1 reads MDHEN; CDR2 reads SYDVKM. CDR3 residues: CASRSSSYEQYF. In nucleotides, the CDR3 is TGTGCCAGCAGATCCAGCTCCTACGAGCAGTACTTC.

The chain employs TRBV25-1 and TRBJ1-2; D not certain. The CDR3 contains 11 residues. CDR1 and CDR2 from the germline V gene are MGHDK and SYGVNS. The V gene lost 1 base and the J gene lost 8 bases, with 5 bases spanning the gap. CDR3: CASSESQGYTF. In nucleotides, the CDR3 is TGTGCCAGCAGTGAATCCCAGGGCTACACCTTC.